Following are 18 T cell receptor beta chains from one sample sequenced in a study of CD8 T cells in ankylosing spondylitis (dated by TCRdb to 2016 to 2017). Library prep was done by 5' RACE. The instrument was an Illumina HiSeq 2500. TCRdb trimmed public reads at Q25 via fastp, called clones via MiXCR and kept in-frame beta chains. Each entry is one CDR3 protein sequence, shown with its most common DNA and genes. The table for this sample lists approximately 43,000 distinct CDR3 sequences; 4% of them were counted only once. The top ten clonotypes cover 4% of the sample. The sample taken for sequencing was blood, either unsorted or a sorted T cell fraction (not recorded which). These receptors were collected from a female donor with ankylosing spondylitis or in good health (not recorded which).

Ten or more counts support this clonotype. The V gene is TRBV9, the J gene TRBJ2-3, with D possibly being TRBD2 (5 bases). The CDR3 totals 14 residues. Germline CDR1 is SGDLS and CDR2 is YYNGEE. Deletions cut 3 bases from V and 1 base from J, with 9 bases between. The CDR3 nucleotides read TGTGCCAGCAGCGCGCAGAGGGGCACAGATACGCAGTATTTT. This translates into CASSAQRGTDTQYF.

Many counts were recorded for this clonotype. This sequence joins TRBV9 and TRBJ2-1; 14 positions agree with TRBD2. CDR1 and CDR2 from the germline V gene are SGDLS and YYNGEE. This CDR3 comprises 18 residues. Germline trimming cut 3 bases from V and 7 bases from J; bases unmatched to any gene: 12. CDR3 in DNA: TGTGCCAGCAGCGACGGCCTGACTAGCGGGGGGGTTGGTAATGAGCAGTTCTTC. Amino acid sequence: CASSDGLTSGGVGNEQFF.

This clonotype was counted at least ten times. The chain links TRBV9 to TRBJ2-2; possible D gene TRBD2, 6 bases. The V end was cut by 5 bases, the J end by 4 bases, with 12 bases between. CDR3 length: 14 residues. Germline CDR1 reads SGDLS; CDR2 reads YYNGEE. The CDR3 region has the DNA TGTGCCAGCAGGTACCGGGACTCCACCGGGGAGCTGTTTTTT. Its protein is CASRYRDSTGELFF.

This clonotype was counted at least ten times. This chain uses TRBV9 with TRBJ2-2; possibly TRBD2 for D (6 bases). The CDR3 extends over 17 amino acids. Germline CDR1 and CDR2: SGDLS and YYNGEE. V dropped 4 bases and J dropped 2 bases, with 18 bases sitting between them. CDR3 in DNA: TGTGCCAGCAGCAAGCTCTCACCGGAGGGCAACACCGGGGAGCTGTTTTTT. This codes for CASSKLSPEGNTGELFF. The variable domain in full, completed from reference TRBV9 and TRBJ2-2, reads DSGVTQTPKHLITATGQRVTLRCSPRSGDLSVYWYQQSLDQGLQFLIQYYNGEERAKGNILERFSAQQFPDLHSELNLSSLELGDSALYFCASSKLSPEGNTGELFFGEGSRLTVL.

This clonotype is labeled medium-sized. The rearrangement joins TRBV9 to TRBJ1-2; no clear D gene. This CDR3 region has 16 residues. CDR1 and CDR2 (germline): SGDLS, YYNGEE. V was shortened by 0 bases and J by 2 bases, with 14 bases between the two germline ends. The CDR3 region is CASSVATGRVNYGYTF. The CDR3 nucleotides read TGTGCCAGCAGCGTAGCTACGGGTCGCGTCAACTATGGCTACACCTTC.

A few counts support this clonotype. This chain uses TRBV9 with TRBJ1-1; 7 bases agree with TRBD1. Unmatched junction bases numbered 3, after V lost 4 bases and J lost 3 bases. The CDR3 is made up of 13 amino acids. Germline V gene data show CDR1 as SGDLS and CDR2 as YYNGEE. CDR3 in DNA: TGTGCCAGCAGCCGAGGGGGCTACACTGAAGCTTTCTTT. Translation: CASSRGGYTEAFF. Full variable domain (outside the CDR3, taken from reference TRBV9 and TRBJ1-1): DSGVTQTPKHLITATGQRVTLRCSPRSGDLSVYWYQQSLDQGLQFLIQYYNGEERAKGNILERFSAQQFPDLHSELNLSSLELGDSALYFCASSRGGYTEAFFGQGTRLTVV.

This clonotype showed up many times. The J gene is TRBJ2-3, the V gene TRBV9, with a possible D match to TRBD2 (7 bases). Germline V gene data show CDR1 as SGDLS and CDR2 as YYNGEE. V lost 4 bases and J lost 4, with 10 bases in between. CDR3 length equals 13 residues. CDR3 protein: CASSPGGADTQYF. CDR3 bases: TGTGCCAGCAGCCCGGGGGGCGCAGATACGCAGTATTTT. The whole variable domain, filled in from reference TRBV9 and TRBJ2-3, reads DSGVTQTPKHLITATGQRVTLRCSPRSGDLSVYWYQQSLDQGLQFLIQYYNGEERAKGNILERFSAQQFPDLHSELNLSSLELGDSALYFCASSPGGADTQYFGPGTRLTVL.

Many counts were recorded for this clonotype. The chain combines TRBV9 with TRBJ2-5, with D unresolved. The V end was cut by 4 bases, the J end by 4 bases, with 23 bases between. This CDR3 is 17 amino acids long. From germline, CDR1 is SGDLS and CDR2 YYNGEE. CDR3 in DNA: TGTGCCAGCAGCCCCCCTCGTGGGTACTCCGGTGGAGAGACCCAGTACTTC. Protein: CASSPPRGYSGGETQYF.

Many counts were recorded for this clonotype. This chain uses TRBV9 with TRBJ2-1; 9 bases agree with TRBD1. V lost 1 base and J lost 0; bases outside the gene matches: 11. Germline CDR1 SGDLS, CDR2 YYNGEE. There are 19 residues in the CDR3. CDR3 region: CASSVSPGTGMSSYNEQFF. The CDR3 bases are TGTGCCAGCAGCGTAAGTCCCGGGACAGGGATGAGCTCCTACAATGAGCAGTTCTTC.

Many counts were recorded for this clonotype. The chain combines TRBV9 with TRBJ2-5; 8 positions agree with TRBD1. Per germline, CDR1 SGDLS and CDR2 YYNGEE. Losses at the gene ends were 4 bases for V and 4 bases for J; bases not matched to a gene: 12. CDR3 size: 16 residues. The CDR3 here is CASSLGDRTIRETQYF. In DNA form, the CDR3 reads TGTGCCAGCAGCCTTGGGGACAGGACCATAAGAGAGACCCAGTACTTC.

This clonotype was seen at least ten times. Written as DNA, the CDR3 is TGTGCAAGTCGCTCCGACAGGGGGCTACATCAGCCCCAGCATTTT. It encodes CASRSDRGLHQPQHF. The chain couples TRBV12-2 to TRBJ1-5; the table's D call TRBD1 went unverified against the DNA. TRBV12-2 is an annotated pseudogene. The CDR3 spans 15 residues.

This clonotype was observed many times. The rearrangement uses TRBV9 and TRBJ1-3; D is unclear. The CDR3 is 17 residues long. V lost 0 bases, J lost 0 bases, and 13 bases lay in between. The germline V gene has CDR1 SGDLS and CDR2 YYNGEE. The CDR3 loop is CASSVDLGKGSGNTIYF. Written as DNA, the CDR3 is TGTGCCAGCAGCGTAGATCTGGGGAAGGGCTCTGGAAACACCATATATTTT.

The V and J genes are TRBV9 and TRBJ2-1, with 8 positions matching TRBD2. V dropped 0 bases and J dropped 4; count of bases not matched to a gene: 3. The CDR3 has 15 residues. Germline CDR1 is SGDLS and CDR2 is YYNGEE. The CDR3 is CASSVESGGYNEQFF. The CDR3, as DNA: TGTGCCAGCAGCGTAGAAAGCGGGGGATACAATGAGCAGTTCTTC. The full variable domain, completed using reference TRBV9 and TRBJ2-1, is DSGVTQTPKHLITATGQRVTLRCSPRSGDLSVYWYQQSLDQGLQFLIQYYNGEERAKGNILERFSAQQFPDLHSELNLSSLELGDSALYFCASSVESGGYNEQFFGPGTRLTVL.

This clonotype was seen repeatedly, ten times or more. The rearrangement joins TRBV9 to TRBJ1-6; tentative D call: TRBD1 (5 bases). The V end was cut by 4 bases, the J end by 8 bases, with 10 bases between. The CDR3 loop spans 13 amino acids. CDR1 is SGDLS and CDR2 is YYNGEE in the germline V gene. CDR3 amino acids: CASSQGTDSPLHF. The CDR3 DNA reads as TGTGCCAGCAGCCAGGGTACGGATTCACCCCTCCACTTT.

This clonotype was counted at least ten times. This chain uses TRBV21-1 with TRBJ1-1. TRBV21-1 is deemed a pseudogene. This CDR3 contains 13 residues. CDR3 nucleotides: TGTGCCAGCAGCAAAGTTCGGCGGTTTGAAGCTTTCTTT. Its protein product is CASSKVRRFEAFF.

This clonotype showed up many times. This chain connects TRBV9 to TRBJ2-7; D is possibly TRBD1 or TRBD2 (5 bases each). V lost 0 bases to trimming and J lost 0 bases, with 13 bases between them. The CDR3 consists of 16 residues. From germline, CDR1 is SGDLS and CDR2 YYNGEE. The chain's CDR3 is CASSVGGGSASYEQYF. The CDR3 DNA reads as TGTGCCAGCAGCGTAGGTGGGGGTTCGGCCTCCTACGAGCAGTACTTC.

This clonotype has a count of ten or more. The chain recombines TRBV9 with TRBJ2-2; 11 bases match TRBD2. Per germline, CDR1 SGDLS and CDR2 YYNGEE. The CDR3 spans 16 residues. The V segment lost 3 bases and the J segment 2 bases; nucleotides outside the gene matches: 3. This CDR3 reads CASSEGLAVNTGELFF. As DNA, the CDR3 is TGTGCCAGCAGCGAGGGACTAGCGGTAAACACCGGGGAGCTGTTTTTT.

The rearrangement links TRBV9 to TRBJ2-5; 8 positions agree with TRBD1. V gave up 0 bases and J gave up 1 base; unmatched junction bases: 5. CDR3 size: 16 residues. Germline V gene sequence: CDR1 SGDLS, CDR2 YYNGEE. CDR3 protein: CASSVAGTGPQETQYF. CDR3 sequence (DNA): TGTGCCAGCAGCGTAGCTGGGACAGGACCCCAAGAGACCCAGTACTTC.